The clone carrying this T cell receptor (beta chain) has just a few counts. Its antigen is not identified. This specimen comes from a study of cytomegalovirus exposure and HLA in healthy donors. Study-level points and caveats: Prediction of most subjects' HLA-A and HLA-B alleles by TCR beta sequences was reportedly accurate.

V lost 6 bases, J lost 0 bases, and 12 bases lay in between. The germline gives CDR1 MDHEN, CDR2 SYDVKM. This CDR3 is 14 amino acids long. Researchers ran the PCR with 60 Vbeta and 13 Jbeta primers. Original handling: Per a later analysis, the number of unique TCR beta chains was about 78 million, of which around 9.9 million were shared. Data came from immunoSEQ multiplex PCR; TCRdb stores just in-frame clones and leaves some out. That table gives V, J and clone size, and the DNA gave D and trimming. In the table there are roughly 100,000 clones, 10% of which are singletons. The genes are TRBV28 and TRBJ2-7; D perhaps matches TRBD1 (5 bases). Material for sequencing was PBMCs. The TCR originated in a man aged 35 to 55 in good health and CMV-seropositive. CDR3 amino acids: CASSQQVSSYEQYF. In nucleotides, the CDR3 is TGTGCCAGCAGCCAACAGGTGAGCTCCTACGAGCAGTACTTC.